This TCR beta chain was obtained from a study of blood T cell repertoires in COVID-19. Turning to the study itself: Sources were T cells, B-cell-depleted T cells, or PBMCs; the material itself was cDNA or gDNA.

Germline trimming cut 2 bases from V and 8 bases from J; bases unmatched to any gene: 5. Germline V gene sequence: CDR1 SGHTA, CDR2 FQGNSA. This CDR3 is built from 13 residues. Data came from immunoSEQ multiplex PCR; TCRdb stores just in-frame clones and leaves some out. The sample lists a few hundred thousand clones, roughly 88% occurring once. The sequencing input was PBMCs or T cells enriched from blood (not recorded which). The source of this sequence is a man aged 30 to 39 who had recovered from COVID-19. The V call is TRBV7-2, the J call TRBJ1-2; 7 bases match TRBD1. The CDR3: CASSLRTGEGYTF. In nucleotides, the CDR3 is TGTGCCAGCAGCTTACGAACAGGGGAGGGCTACACCTTC.